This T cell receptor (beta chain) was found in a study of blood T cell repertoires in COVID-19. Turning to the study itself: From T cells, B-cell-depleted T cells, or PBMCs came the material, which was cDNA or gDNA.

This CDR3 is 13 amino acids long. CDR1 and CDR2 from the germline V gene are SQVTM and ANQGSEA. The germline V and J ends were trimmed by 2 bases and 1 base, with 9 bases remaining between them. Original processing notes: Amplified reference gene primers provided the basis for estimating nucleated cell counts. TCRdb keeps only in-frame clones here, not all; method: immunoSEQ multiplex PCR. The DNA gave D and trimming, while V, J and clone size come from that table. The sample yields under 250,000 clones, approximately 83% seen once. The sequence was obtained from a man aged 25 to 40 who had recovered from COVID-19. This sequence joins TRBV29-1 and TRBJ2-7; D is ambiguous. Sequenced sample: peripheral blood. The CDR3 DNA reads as TGCAGCGTTGAACTGGCAGAATCCTACGAGCAGTACTTC. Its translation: CSVELAESYEQYF.